Detailed here is one T cell receptor (beta chain). Clones were sequenced by immunoSEQ multiplex PCR, and TCRdb holds only the in-frame ones, with some missing. The data hold some 200,000 clones, with around 84% observed a single time. The sample belongs to a study of blood T cell repertoires in COVID-19. The CDR3 has 17 amino acids. From germline, CDR1 is KGHSH and CDR2 LQKENI. Trimming removed 0 bases at V and 6 bases at J, with 17 bases between. This clonotype was sampled from an elderly man with acute or convalescent COVID-19. The chain recombines TRBV18 with TRBJ2-2; D possibly corresponds to TRBD1 (6 bases). Sequenced: peripheral blood. The CDR3 DNA sequence: TGTGCCAGCTCACCACCGGCGACAGGCCAAGGGCCCGGGGAGCTGTTTTTT. Its translation is CASSPPATGQGPGELFF. Full variable domain (outside the CDR3, taken from reference TRBV18 and TRBJ2-2): NAGVMQNPRHLVRRRGQEARLRCSPMKGHSHVYWYRQLPEEGLKFMVYLQKENIIDESGMPKERFSAEFPKEGPSILRIQQVVRGDSAAYFCASSPPATGQGPGELFFGEGSRLTVL.